The 17 T cell receptor beta chains below were found in one sample sequenced in a study of identical twins. TCRdb used MiXCR to reprocess the 5' RACE reads, holding one entry per CDR3 protein. The sample holds around 1.7 million distinct CDR3 sequences, under 35% seen once. Sequencing input: cord blood. These TCRs come from a newborn girl in good health.

The J gene is TRBJ1-2, the V gene TRBV12-3 or TRBV12-4; D call uncertain. V dropped 7 bases and J dropped 3 bases, with 9 bases sitting between them. The CDR3 runs 12 residues. The CDR3 loop is CASTSPYYGYTF. CDR3 nucleotide sequence: TGTGCCAGCACTTCTCCTTACTATGGCTACACCTTC.

The V call is TRBV7-2, the J call TRBJ2-1; 10 nucleotides align to TRBD1. Trimming removed 4 bases from V and 6 bases from J; junction bases left unmatched: 9. The germline gives CDR1 SGHTA, CDR2 FQGNSA. This CDR3 has 16 amino acids. The CDR3 bases are TGTGCCAGCAGCTCAATAGGTCGGGACAGGGGCAATGAGCAGTTCTTC. It specifies CASSSIGRDRGNEQFF.

This clonotype has at least ten counts. V is TRBV5-1 and J is TRBJ2-3; D unclear. CDR1 SGHRS and CDR2 YFSETQ come from the germline V gene. The CDR3 is 14 amino acids. Trimming took 2 bases from V and 6 from J, leaving 13 bases between them. CDR3 sequence (DNA): TGCGCCAGCAGCTTCGAGCCAGACGTTGATACGCAGTATTTT. Protein product: CASSFEPDVDTQYF. The complete variable domain, with remaining parts taken from reference TRBV5-1 and TRBJ2-3, reads KAGVTQTPRYLIKTRGQQVTLSCSPISGHRSVSWYQQTPGQGLQFLFEYFSETQRNKGNFPGRFSGRQFSNSRSEMNVSTLELGDSALYLCASSFEPDVDTQYFGPGTRLTVL.

The rearrangement joins TRBV13 to TRBJ1-2, with D maybe TRBD1 (6 bases). With 3 bases removed from V and 2 bases from J, the gap between germline ends came to 16 bases. The germline gives CDR1 PRHDT, CDR2 FYEKMQ (reference sequence). CDR3 size: 16 residues. CDR3 region: CASSFASRDTNYGYTF. The CDR3 DNA reads TGTGCCAGCAGCTTTGCTTCGCGGGACACCAACTATGGCTACACCTTC.

This clonotype was seen only a few times. V gene TRBV7-2 combines with J gene TRBJ2-3; D gene ambiguous. V lost 0 bases and J 3 bases, leaving 13 bases between the germline ends. This CDR3 has 16 residues. Germline values: CDR1 SGHTA, CDR2 FQGNSA. The chain's CDR3 is CASSLAYGLGTDTQYF. The CDR3 nucleotides read TGTGCCAGCAGCTTAGCGTACGGGTTGGGGACAGATACGCAGTATTTT.

V gene TRBV12-3 or TRBV12-4 combines with J gene TRBJ2-2; D is unclear. The CDR3 is 14 residues long. The germline V and J ends were trimmed by 0 bases and 6 bases, with 8 bases remaining between them. The DNA of the CDR3 is TGTGCCAGCAGTTTAGCGCATTCCCCCGGGGAGCTGTTTTTT. Translation gives CASSLAHSPGELFF.

This chain connects TRBV29-1 to TRBJ1-1; D is ambiguous. Trimming removed 8 bases from V and 1 base from J, with 8 bases in between. The CDR3 has 11 residues. Germline values: CDR1 SQVTM, CDR2 ANQGSEA. Here the CDR3 DNA reads TGCAGCATTTTAGGGAACACTGAAGCTTTCTTT. Translated: CSILGNTEAFF.

V and J are TRBV20-1 and TRBJ2-4, with 14 nucleotides matching TRBD2. The trim removed 2 bases at V and 1 base at J, leaving 7 bases unmatched. CDR3 length: 18 amino acids. Germline values: CDR1 DFQATT, CDR2 SNEGSKA (reference sequence). CDR3 region: CSARRPGLAGVAKNIQYF. The CDR3 DNA sequence: TGCAGTGCTAGAAGACCGGGACTAGCGGGAGTGGCCAAAAACATTCAGTACTTC.

V gene TRBV28 combines with J gene TRBJ1-5, with D possibly TRBD1 on 6 matching bases. V was trimmed by 4 bases and J by 3 bases, leaving 13 bases between them. The CDR3 spans 15 residues. CDR1 and CDR2 (germline): MDHEN, SYDVKM. The CDR3 loop reads CASSSPDRYNQPQHF. CDR3 nucleotides: TGTGCCAGCAGTTCTCCGGACAGATACAATCAGCCCCAGCATTTT.

Notes on this clonotype: Possible read error: a much larger clone is one base away. The CDR3 is CASSNYSYNEQFF. In DNA form, the CDR3 reads TGTGCCAGCAGTAACTACTCCTACAATGAGCAGTTCTTC. J is TRBJ2-1 and V is TRBV25-1; D uncertain. V was pared by 5 bases and J by 0 bases, with 5 bases between. The CDR3 runs to 13 residues. Germline lookup yields CDR1 MGHDK and CDR2 SYGVNS.

The V and J genes are TRBV20-1 and TRBJ2-3, with 10 bases lining up with TRBD2. CDR3 size: 14 residues. The V segment lost 3 bases and the J segment 5 bases; nucleotides outside the gene matches: 5. From germline, CDR1 is DFQATT and CDR2 SNEGSKA (reference sequence). DNA of the CDR3: TGCAGTGCTAGTAAGCGGGGGGGACTAGATACGCAGTATTTT. Its protein product is CSASKRGGLDTQYF.

This chain links TRBV5-1 with TRBJ2-1, with 12 bases that match TRBD2. The better agreement between TRBJ2-7 and the DNA end casts doubt on the J call. The germline gives CDR1 SGHRS, CDR2 YFSETQ. The CDR3 is 15 residues long. The CDR3 sequence is CASSSTSGGYNEQYF. CDR3 nucleotide sequence: TGCGCCAGCAGTTCGACTAGCGGGGGATACAATGAGCAGTACTTC.

The chain is built from TRBV28 and TRBJ2-3; TRBD1 or TRBD2 may be the D gene (7 bases each). Trimming shortened V by 5 bases and J by 0 bases, and 15 bases separated the two germline ends. CDR1 MDHEN and CDR2 SYDVKM come from the germline V gene. The CDR3 consists of 16 residues. The CDR3 region is CASSPQGGASTDTQYF. The DNA for the CDR3 is TGTGCCAGCAGTCCCCAGGGGGGGGCTAGCACAGATACGCAGTATTTT. Complete variable domain (other parts from reference TRBV28 and TRBJ2-3): DVKVTQSSRYLVKRTGEKVFLECVQDMDHENMFWYRQDPGLGLRLIYFSYDVKMKEKGDIPEGYSVSREKKERFSLILESASTNQTSMYLCASSPQGGASTDTQYFGPGTRLTVL.

V and J are TRBV5-1 and TRBJ2-1, with TRBD2 matching 7 bases. CDR1 is SGHRS, CDR2 YFSETQ, per germline. This CDR3 has 16 amino acids. The V gene end was trimmed by 8 bases and the J gene end by 4 bases; junction bases not matched to a gene: 15. CDR3 DNA sequence: TGCGCCAGTAAAGCCGGGTTCCGACTAGCTTACAATGAGCAGTTCTTC. Amino acid sequence: CASKAGFRLAYNEQFF.

This clonotype has just a few counts. This chain uses TRBV5-1 with TRBJ1-5; TRBD1 aligns across 8 bases. The V gene's germline CDR1 is SGHRS and CDR2 YFSETQ. With V trimmed by 4 bases and J by 7 bases, 7 bases remained unmatched. The CDR3 extends over 14 amino acids. In DNA form, the CDR3 reads TGCGCCAGCAGCCAACAGGGGGGAGGCCAGCCCCAGCATTTT. Protein product: CASSQQGGGQPQHF.

This clonotype was observed at least ten times. The chain couples TRBV4-2 to TRBJ2-7; D gene ambiguous. The V end was cut by 0 bases, the J end by 5 bases, with 11 bases between. Germline loops: CDR1 LGHNA, CDR2 YNFKEQ. The CDR3 is 14 residues long. CDR3 nucleotides: TGTGCCAGCAGCCAAGAATCGTGGGTCCACGAGCAGTACTTC. Amino acid sequence: CASSQESWVHEQYF.

The chain recombines TRBV20-1 with TRBJ2-2, with 9 nucleotides matching TRBD2. Losses at the gene ends were 3 bases for V and 4 bases for J; bases not matched to a gene: 0. The CDR3 runs to 13 residues. Germline V gene data show CDR1 as DFQATT and CDR2 as SNEGSKA (reference sequence). CDR3 region: CSASSGSTGELFF. The DNA of the CDR3 is TGCAGTGCTAGTAGCGGGAGCACCGGGGAGCTGTTTTTT.